The 18 T cell receptor beta chains below all came from one sample that was sequenced in a study of blood T cell repertoires in COVID-19 (dated by TCRdb to about 2020). Libraries were constructed by the immunoSEQ multiplex PCR assay. TCRdb stores this immuneACCESS table with in-frame sequences only. Part of the clones is absent; in the studies checked, under half of the shortfall reflects unresolved V genes, and no reason is known for the rest. Counted in this sample were 250,000 to 300,000 clones; about nine tenths of them appeared once. The biggest ten clones account for 2% to 2.5% of the sample. The material sequenced was peripheral blood. The receptors come from a woman aged 45 to 65 who had recovered from COVID-19.

This chain joins TRBV7-3 and TRBJ2-7; 9 nucleotides agree with TRBD2. From germline, CDR1 is SGHTA and CDR2 FQGTGA. The CDR3 is 14 residues long. After removal of 4 bases from V and 3 bases from J, the junction contained 4 bases not matched to a gene. This CDR3 reads CASSWGLANYEQYF. For the CDR3, the DNA is TGTGCCAGCAGCTGGGGACTAGCTAACTACGAGCAGTACTTC.

J is TRBJ1-1 and V is TRBV3-1 (or the pseudogene TRBV3-2), with 8 bases matching TRBD1. The V gene's germline CDR1 is LGHDT and CDR2 YNNKEL (reference sequence). The ends lost 3 bases at V and 1 base at J; junction bases unmatched: 4. The length of the CDR3 is 15 residues. The CDR3 DNA reads as TGTGCCAGCAGCCACCTGGACAGGGCGAACACTGAAGCTTTCTTT. The encoded protein is CASSHLDRANTEAFF.

V gene TRBV12-5 combines with J gene TRBJ2-3; 11 bases are a match to TRBD2. The V segment lost 6 bases and the J segment 0 bases; nucleotides outside the gene matches: 14. This CDR3 comprises 19 residues. Germline V lookup: CDR1 LGHNT, CDR2 FRNRAP. CDR3 sequence: CASGILAGVTRLSTDTQYF. The CDR3 nucleotides are TGTGCTAGTGGGATACTAGCGGGAGTCACCCGTCTCAGCACAGATACGCAGTATTTT. Supplemented by reference TRBV12-5 and TRBJ2-3, the full variable domain reads DARVTQTPRHKVTEMGQEVTMRCQPILGHNTVFWYRQTMMQGLELLAYFRNRAPLDDSGMPKDRFSAEMPDATLATLKIQPSEPRDSAVYFCASGILAGVTRLSTDTQYFGPGTRLTVL.

The CDR3 loop reads CASSVYRDGYTF. Here the CDR3 DNA reads TGTGCCAGCAGTGTATACAGGGATGGCTACACCTTC. J is TRBJ1-2 and V is TRBV3-1 (or the pseudogene TRBV3-2), with a possible D match to TRBD1 (6 bases). Trimming stripped 6 bases from V and 6 bases from J, with 11 bases between. The germline V gene encodes CDR1 LGHDT and CDR2 YNNKEL (reference sequence). The length of the CDR3 is 12 residues.

The V call is TRBV3-1 (or the pseudogene TRBV3-2), the J call TRBJ1-4, with D possibly being TRBD1 (5 bases). This CDR3 has 20 residues. Between the trimmed V and J ends, which lost 4 bases and 8 bases, there was a span of 32 bases. CDR1 and CDR2 from the germline V gene are LGHDT and YNNKEL (reference sequence). CDR3 residues: CASSPGEKAAGQYKGEKLFF. The DNA for the CDR3 is TGTGCCAGCAGCCCTGGCGAAAAGGCAGCCGGTCAGTACAAGGGGGAAAAACTGTTTTTT.

The chain couples TRBV5-1 to TRBJ2-1; 8 bases map to TRBD2. The length of the CDR3 is 18 residues. Germline CDR1 and CDR2: SGHRS and YFSETQ. Trimming took 2 bases from V and 2 from J; bases not matched to a gene: 12. The CDR3 bases are TGCGCCAGCAGCTTCAATTCCCCGGCGGGAGGTGCCTACAATGAGCAGTTCTTC. Translation gives CASSFNSPAGGAYNEQFF.

CDR3 DNA: TGTGCCAGCAGCCCGTATGGGACTAGCGATCTCGAGCAGTACTTC. This sequence encodes CASSPYGTSDLEQYF. The V call is TRBV5-4, the J call TRBJ2-7; 10 positions match TRBD2. CDR1 is SGHNT, CDR2 YYREEE, per germline (reference sequence). V lost 4 bases to trimming and J lost 6 bases; unmatched junction nucleotides: 10. The CDR3 runs to 15 residues.

This clone was counted a single time. This sequence joins TRBV4-1 and TRBJ2-7, with D maybe TRBD2 (6 bases). Trimming removed 2 bases from V and 6 bases from J, with 17 bases in between. The germline V gene has CDR1 MGHRA and CDR2 YSYEKL. This CDR3 has 15 residues. The CDR3 spells CASSQSGGIQGEQYF. In DNA form, the CDR3 reads TGCGCCAGCAGCCAAAGTGGAGGGATCCAGGGCGAGCAGTACTTC.

The chain joins TRBV19 to TRBJ1-2, with TRBD1 as a possible D gene (6 bases). V was trimmed by 9 bases and J by 3 bases, leaving 11 bases between them. The V gene's germline CDR1 is LNHDA and CDR2 SQIVND (reference sequence). The CDR3 has 12 amino acids. The chain's CDR3 is CASATGDYGYTF. CDR3 sequence (DNA): TGTGCCAGCGCGACAGGAGACTATGGCTACACCTTC.

CDR3 loop: CAISEYGQGPNEKLFF. The CDR3 DNA reads as TGTGCCATCAGTGAGTACGGCCAGGGCCCTAATGAAAAACTGTTTTTT. The chain uses TRBV10-3 and TRBJ1-4; tentative D call: TRBD1 (5 bases). The CDR3 loop spans 16 amino acids. The germline V gene has CDR1 ENHRY and CDR2 SYGVKD. V was cut by 1 base and J by 3 bases, with 12 bases left in between.

The rearrangement joins TRBV7-2 to TRBJ2-5; TRBD2 matches at 7 bases. The ends lost 5 bases at V and 3 bases at J; junction bases unmatched: 3. CDR3 length equals 13 residues. Germline V CDR1 and CDR2: SGHTA, FQGNSA. CDR3 sequence reads: CASSRGREETQYF. The CDR3 coding sequence is TGTGCCAGCAGCCGGGGGAGGGAAGAGACCCAGTACTTC.

In this sample, this clone turned up once. The chain combines TRBV7-2 with TRBJ2-5, with 7 positions matching TRBD2. CDR3 length: 16 residues. Trimming cost V 1 base and J 3 bases; bases outside gene matches: 8. The germline V gene has CDR1 SGHTA and CDR2 FQGNSA. DNA for the CDR3: TGTGCCAGCAGCTTAGGGCGCTCCGGGGGGAAAGAGACCCAGTACTTC. It is translated as CASSLGRSGGKETQYF.

This clone was seen only once. CDR3 loop: CAAGQGIYEQYF. The CDR3, as DNA: TGTGCCGCAGGACAGGGGATCTACGAGCAGTACTTC. The chain carries TRBV7-9 and TRBJ2-7; 9 bases match TRBD1. This CDR3 has 12 residues. Germline V gene data show CDR1 as SEHNR and CDR2 as FQNEAQ (reference sequence). After removal of 11 bases from V and 3 bases from J, the junction contained 5 bases not matched to a gene.

The rearrangement joins TRBV4-3 to TRBJ2-5; weak D call: TRBD2 (7 bases). The CDR3 length is 18 residues. The germline V gene encodes CDR1 LGHNA and CDR2 YSLEER. V was clipped by 0 bases and J by 5 bases, with 22 bases between them. CDR3 region: CASSQERRGEGRSETQYF. The CDR3 region has the DNA TGCGCCAGCAGCCAAGAGAGGAGGGGGGAGGGCCGGTCCGAGACCCAGTACTTC.

The chain has TRBV28 and TRBJ2-1; D ambiguous. Germline lookup yields CDR1 MDHEN and CDR2 SYDVKM. This CDR3 comprises 12 residues. V dropped 2 bases and J dropped 7 bases, with 6 bases sitting between them. The chain's CDR3 is CASSLIENEQFF. CDR3 sequence (DNA): TGTGCCAGCAGTTTAATAGAAAATGAGCAGTTCTTC.

As DNA, the CDR3 is TGTGCCAGTAGTGGGGCTTTGGACAGGGGCTATTACAATGAGCAGTTCTTC. Amino acids: CASSGALDRGYYNEQFF. The rearrangement uses TRBV19 and TRBJ2-1, with 9 positions matching TRBD1. V was pared by 5 bases and J by 4 bases, with 12 bases of the junction left unmatched. The CDR3 loop spans 17 amino acids. Germline-derived CDR1 and CDR2 are LNHDA and SQIVND (reference sequence). The variable domain in full, with the rest retrieved from reference TRBV19 and TRBJ2-1, is DGGITQSPKYLFRKEGQNVTLSCEQNLNHDAMYWYRQDPGQGLRLIYYSQIVNDFQKGDIAEGYSVSREKKESFPLTVTSAQKNPTAFYLCASSGALDRGYYNEQFFGPGTRLTVL.

V usage is TRBV6-2 or TRBV6-3 and J usage is TRBJ2-7, with TRBD2 as a possible D gene (6 bases). Trimming took 2 bases from V and 2 from J, leaving 10 bases between them. CDR3 size: 14 residues. The germline V gene encodes CDR1 MNHEY and CDR2 SVGEGT. CDR3: CASSYGGAAYEQYF. The CDR3 bases are TGTGCCAGCAGTTACGGCGGGGCTGCCTACGAGCAGTACTTC.

This chain uses TRBV11-3 with TRBJ2-3, with D possibly being TRBD2 (5 bases). V was clipped by 1 base and J by 3 bases, with 5 bases between them. This CDR3 region has 13 residues. CDR1 and CDR2 from the germline V gene are SGHNT and YENEEA. CDR3 nucleotides: TGTGCCAGCAGCTTAGGAGGGACAGATACGCAGTATTTT. Its translation is CASSLGGTDTQYF.